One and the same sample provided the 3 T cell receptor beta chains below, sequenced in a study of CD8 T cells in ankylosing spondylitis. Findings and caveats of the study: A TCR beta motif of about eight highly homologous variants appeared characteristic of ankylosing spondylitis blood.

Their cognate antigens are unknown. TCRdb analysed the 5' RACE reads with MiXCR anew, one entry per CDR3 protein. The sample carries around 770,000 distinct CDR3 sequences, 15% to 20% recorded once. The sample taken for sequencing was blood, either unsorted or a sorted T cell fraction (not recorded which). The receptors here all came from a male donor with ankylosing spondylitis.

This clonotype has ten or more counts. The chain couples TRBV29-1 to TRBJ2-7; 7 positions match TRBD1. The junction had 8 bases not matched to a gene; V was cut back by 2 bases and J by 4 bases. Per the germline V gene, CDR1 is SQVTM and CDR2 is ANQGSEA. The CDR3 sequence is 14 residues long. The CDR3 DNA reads TGCAGCGTTGAAAACAGGGGAGAACCATACGAGCAGTACTTC. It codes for CSVENRGEPYEQYF.

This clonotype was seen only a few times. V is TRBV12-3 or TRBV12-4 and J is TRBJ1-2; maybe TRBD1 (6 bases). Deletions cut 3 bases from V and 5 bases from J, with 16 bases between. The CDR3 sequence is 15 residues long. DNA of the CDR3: TGTGCCAGCAGTTTGGGGGGGGCCCAGGGATATGGCTACACCTTC. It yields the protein CASSLGGAQGYGYTF.

The CDR3 loop is CASSYRIGQGHEQYF. The CDR3 DNA follows: TGTGCCAGCAGTTACCGAATCGGACAGGGTCACGAGCAGTACTTC. This chain links TRBV6-2 or TRBV6-3 with TRBJ2-7, with 8 bases aligning to TRBD1. With 2 bases clipped from V and 5 bases from J, the junction kept 8 bases outside the gene matches. The germline CDR1 and CDR2 sequences are MNHEY and SVGEGT. This CDR3 is 15 amino acids long.